This TCR beta chain was sequenced in a study of blood T cell repertoires in COVID-19. This CDR3 is 14 amino acids long. The germline V gene has CDR1 SNHLY and CDR2 FYNNEI. The V gene end was trimmed by 6 bases and the J gene end by 5 bases; junction bases not matched to a gene: 7. Sequenced by immunoSEQ multiplex PCR; TCRdb stores in-frame clones only, minus some. Found here are about 300,000 clones, 83% of them singletons; the top ten hold approximately 9%. The chain is built from TRBV2 and TRBJ2-1; 7 bases are shared with TRBD2. The specimen was peripheral blood. The TCR comes from a woman between 50 and 59 years old who had recovered from COVID-19. CDR3 sequence: CASSSLGLHNEQFF. The CDR3 DNA follows: TGTGCCAGCAGCAGCCTGGGACTACACAATGAGCAGTTCTTC.